The 14 T cell receptor beta chains given below trace back to one sample, sequenced in a study of blood T cells in healthy people across ages. PCR was performed a second time for about 7 to 12 cycles using a sample-barcoded 5' primer and a J-beta primer mix. TCRdb called the 5' RACE reads again in MiXCR, with one record for every CDR3 protein. The sample lists roughly 1.7 million distinct CDR3 sequences, about 31% occurring once. The sequenced sample was blood. All receptors derive from a woman in her 30s in good health.

This clonotype was recorded many times. The chain has TRBV7-2 and TRBJ1-5; TRBD1 is a possible D gene (5 bases). The germline V gene encodes CDR1 SGHTA and CDR2 FQGNSA. V lost 6 bases, J lost 5 bases, and 11 bases lay in between. The CDR3 runs to 13 residues. The CDR3 loop is CASSSQGDQPQHF. The CDR3 region has the DNA TGTGCCAGCAGTTCGCAGGGAGATCAGCCCCAGCATTTT.

The genes are TRBV12-3 or TRBV12-4 and TRBJ2-3; a weak D match, TRBD1 (7 bases). The CDR3 is 13 residues long. V was trimmed by 5 bases and J by 9 bases, leaving 15 bases between them. Written as DNA, the CDR3 is TGTGCCAGCAGTCTGGGGGGACAGCAGACGCAGTATTTT. Residues: CASSLGGQQTQYF.

With respect to this clonotype: A much larger clone sits a single nucleotide away, making a read error possible. CDR3 sequence: CASALPGLYNEQYF. The DNA of the CDR3 is TGTGCTAGTGCTCTCCCGGGACTGTACAATGAGCAGTACTTC. The chain uses TRBV12-5 and TRBJ2-1, with D perhaps TRBD2 (6 bases). The J call may be wrong; the DNA end is better matched by TRBJ2-7. The germline gives CDR1 LGHNT, CDR2 FRNRAP. CDR3 size: 14 residues.

The chain is built from TRBV9 and TRBJ1-2; D might be TRBD1 (5 bases). Trimming pared 0 bases from V and 6 bases from J, leaving 9 bases between. Germline V gene lookup returns CDR1 SGDLS and CDR2 YYNGEE. The CDR3 is 13 residues long. CDR3 sequence: CASSVERGDGYTF. Here the CDR3 DNA reads TGTGCCAGCAGCGTAGAGAGGGGCGATGGCTACACCTTC.

This clonotype has just a few counts. The chain combines TRBV7-3 with TRBJ1-1; no firm D call. The V gene lost 3 bases and the J gene lost 3 bases, with 8 bases spanning the gap. CDR1 is SGHTA, CDR2 FQGTGA, per germline. The CDR3 is 13 residues long. The CDR3 DNA is TGTGCCAGCAGCTTCGACATCTACACTGAAGCTTTCTTT. Its protein product is CASSFDIYTEAFF.

This clonotype has just a few counts. The rearrangement links TRBV6-1 to TRBJ2-1; TRBD2 matches 9 bases. This CDR3 spans 13 amino acids. V lost 8 bases, J lost 5 bases, and 4 bases stayed unmatched. The germline CDR1 and CDR2 sequences are MNHNS and SASEGT. DNA for the CDR3: TGTGCCAGCCGGACTAGCGTAAACAATGAGCAGTTCTTC. Residues: CASRTSVNNEQFF.

The V gene is TRBV25-1, the J gene TRBJ2-2; D could derive from TRBD1 or TRBD2 (5 bases each). CDR1 and CDR2 (germline): MGHDK, SYGVNS. V lost 10 bases and J lost 6, with 12 bases in between. This CDR3 spans 12 amino acids. CDR3 sequence reads: CATWGYSGELFF. The CDR3 nucleotides read TGTGCCACCTGGGGGTATTCCGGGGAGCTGTTTTTT.

This chain connects TRBV4-1 to TRBJ2-5; 12 nucleotides match TRBD2. Germline lookup yields CDR1 MGHRA and CDR2 YSYEKL. J lost 3 bases, V lost 5 bases, and 7 bases had no gene match. This CDR3 region has 16 residues. As DNA, the CDR3 is TGCGCCAGCAGCATGGGGACTAGCGGGTACAAAGAGACCCAGTACTTC. Translated, it gives CASSMGTSGYKETQYF.

The chain couples TRBV21-1 to TRBJ2-7; TRBD2 is taken as the D call from the table, unchecked against the DNA. TRBV21-1 is assigned pseudogene status. The CDR3 runs to 15 residues. This chain's CDR3 is CASSTTNGTTYEQYF. The CDR3 region has the DNA TGTGCCAGCAGCACAACTAACGGGACGACCTACGAGCAGTACTTC.

This clonotype was found a few times. V usage is TRBV6-5 and J usage is TRBJ1-2; 9 nucleotides line up with TRBD1. This CDR3 has 13 residues. CDR1 MNHEY and CDR2 SVGAGI come from the germline V gene. After removal of 2 bases from V and 10 bases from J, the junction contained 5 bases not matched to a gene. The CDR3 sequence is CASSYGTGNDYTF. DNA of the CDR3: TGTGCCAGCAGTTACGGGACAGGGAATGACTACACCTTC.

This sequence joins TRBV4-1 and TRBJ1-4; 7 bases map to TRBD1. V was pared by 1 base and J by 8 bases, with 10 bases of the junction left unmatched. This CDR3 is built from 16 residues. Germline CDR1 is MGHRA and CDR2 is YSYEKL. For the CDR3, the DNA is TGCGCCAGCAGCCAAGGCGACAGGGTGTTTGGGGAAAAACTGTTTTTT. It encodes CASSQGDRVFGEKLFF.

The rearrangement uses TRBV7-2 and TRBJ1-6; tentative D call: TRBD1 (5 bases). This CDR3 is built from 15 residues. Germline-derived CDR1 and CDR2 are SGHTA and FQGNSA. Trimming stripped 1 base from V and 2 bases from J, with 6 bases between. CDR3: CASSLDRTYNSPLHF. In DNA form, the CDR3 reads TGTGCCAGCAGCTTAGACAGGACCTATAATTCACCCCTCCACTTT.

The gene calls are TRBV6-5 and TRBJ2-5; D may be TRBD1 (6 bases). V was shortened by 0 bases and J by 6 bases, with 11 bases between the two germline ends. The length of the CDR3 is 14 residues. Germline CDR1 MNHEY, CDR2 SVGAGI. CDR3 amino acids: CASSYSGQGKTQYF. The CDR3 DNA follows: TGTGCCAGCAGTTACTCAGGCCAGGGGAAGACCCAGTACTTC.

As regards this clonotype: A much more abundant neighbour one base away suggests this may be a read error. The CDR3 protein is CSAREGTYNKQFF. The CDR3 DNA reads TGCAGCGCGCGGGAGGGAACCTACAATAAGCAGTTCTTC. The genes are TRBV29-1 and TRBJ2-1; 9 nucleotides line up with TRBD2. This CDR3 is built from 13 residues. CDR1 and CDR2 from the germline V gene are SQVTM and ANQGSEA.